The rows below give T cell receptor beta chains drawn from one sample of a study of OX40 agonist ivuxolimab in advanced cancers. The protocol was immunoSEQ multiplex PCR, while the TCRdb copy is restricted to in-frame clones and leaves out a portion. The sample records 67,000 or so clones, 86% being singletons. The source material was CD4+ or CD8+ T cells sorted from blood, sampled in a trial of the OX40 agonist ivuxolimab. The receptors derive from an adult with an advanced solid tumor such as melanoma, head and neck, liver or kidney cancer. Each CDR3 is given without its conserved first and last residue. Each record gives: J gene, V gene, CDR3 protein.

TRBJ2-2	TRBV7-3	ASSHYSGGNTGELF
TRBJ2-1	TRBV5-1	ASSLGGGSSYNEQF
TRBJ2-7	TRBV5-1	ASSKGSRTLYEQY
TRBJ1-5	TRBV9	ASSPGQGKDQPQH
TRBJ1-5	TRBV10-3	AISEGQGEQPQH
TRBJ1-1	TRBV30	AWSRGWGINTEAF
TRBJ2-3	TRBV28	ASSLPPGLGQY
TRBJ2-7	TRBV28	ASTATSFSYEQY
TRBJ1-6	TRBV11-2	ASSLDSQGVRSLH
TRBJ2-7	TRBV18	ASSPGGGAPGSLREQY
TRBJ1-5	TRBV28	ASSSGQYRQPQH
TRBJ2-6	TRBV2	ARRQGPGANVLT
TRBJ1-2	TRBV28	ASTLDRQRYGYT
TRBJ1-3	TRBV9	ASSASGTTAIY
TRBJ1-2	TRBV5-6	ASSQLLRQPGGGYT
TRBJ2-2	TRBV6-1	ASRDSPNTGELF
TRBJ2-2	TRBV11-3	ASSLDNAGRTDTGELF
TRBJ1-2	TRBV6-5	ASSWSINYGYT
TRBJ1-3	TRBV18	ASSPGQGSSGNTIY
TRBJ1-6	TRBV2	ASSPRPDGYSPLH
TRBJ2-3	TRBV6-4	ASSDEGFSTDTQY
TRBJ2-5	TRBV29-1	STRRGSGGETQY
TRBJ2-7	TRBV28	ASSYRDRVPYEQY
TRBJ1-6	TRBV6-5	ASRTDRGHSPLH
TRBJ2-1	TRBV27	ASSTHLGNEQF
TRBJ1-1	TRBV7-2	ASSLGGGTEAF
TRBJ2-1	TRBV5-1	ASSGGLNEQF
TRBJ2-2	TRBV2	ASSPRTGYTGELF
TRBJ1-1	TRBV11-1	ASALGVRDTEAF